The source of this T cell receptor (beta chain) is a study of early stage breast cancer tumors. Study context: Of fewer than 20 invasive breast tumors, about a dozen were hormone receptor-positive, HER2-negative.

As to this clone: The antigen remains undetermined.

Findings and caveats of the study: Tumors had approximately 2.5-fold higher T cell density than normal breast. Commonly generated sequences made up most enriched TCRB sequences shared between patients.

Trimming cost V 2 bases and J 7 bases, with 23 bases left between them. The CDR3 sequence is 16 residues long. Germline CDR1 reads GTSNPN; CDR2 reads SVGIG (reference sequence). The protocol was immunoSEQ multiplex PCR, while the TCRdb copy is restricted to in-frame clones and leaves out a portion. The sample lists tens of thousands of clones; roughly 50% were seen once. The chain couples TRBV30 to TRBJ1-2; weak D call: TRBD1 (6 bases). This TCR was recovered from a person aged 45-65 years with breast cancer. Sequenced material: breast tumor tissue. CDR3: CAWSSNVGARLTGYTF. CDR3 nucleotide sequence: TGTGCCTGGAGTAGTAACGTGGGGGCGAGGTTGACTGGCTACACCTTC.